This section outlines one T cell receptor (beta chain) sequence together with its context. Its antigen is unknown. PCR involved 60 Vbeta and 13 Jbeta primers. Only in-frame clones appear in the TCRdb table, and some are missing; sequencing was by immunoSEQ multiplex PCR. The table lists about 61,000 clones, under 85% of them singletons. This sample is part of a study of cytomegalovirus exposure and HLA in healthy donors. Overall study context: The roughly 100 million unique TCR beta sequences, from about 190 million T cells, were found by an earlier analysis.

The study, taken as a whole, reports: Researchers reportedly found TCR beta sequences accurately predicted most subjects' HLA-A and HLA-B alleles. Serostatus for CMV was the only available immune exposure information.

The V segment lost 7 bases and the J segment 4 bases; nucleotides outside the gene matches: 8. CDR3 length: 14 amino acids. Germline V gene sequence: CDR1 MNHEY, CDR2 SVGAGI. Sequencing was carried out using PBMCs. The sequence derives from a middle-aged man in good health and CMV-seropositive. The genes are TRBV6-5 and TRBJ1-2; TRBD1 aligns across 8 bases. The CDR3: CASTRTGIAYGYTF. In nucleotides, the CDR3 is TGTGCCAGCACCCGGACAGGGATCGCCTATGGCTACACCTTC.